These 5 T cell receptor beta chains share one sample of origin, sequenced in a study of metastatic and nonmetastatic thyroid tumors. None of the patients had undergone any treatment ahead of thyroid surgery. MiXCR re-clonotyped the PCR reads for TCRdb. This table holds some 93,000 clones, roughly 12% found once. Sequencing input: blood. The receptors stem from a female donor with papillary thyroid cancer or a benign thyroid nodule (not recorded which). Some clones in this sample may be carry-over from other donors' samples.

There are many counts of this clone. The chain recombines TRBV28 with TRBJ2-7, with D maybe TRBD1 (5 bases). The CDR3 is made up of 15 amino acids. Germline values: CDR1 MDHEN, CDR2 SYDVKM. V was cut by 2 bases and J by 0 bases, with 11 bases left in between. The CDR3 sequence: CASSLDRFLSYEQYF. As DNA, the CDR3 is TGTGCCAGCAGTTTAGACAGATTTCTCTCCTACGAGCAGTACTTC.

This clone was detected only a few times. With a much larger clone just one base away, this may be a read error. The V call is TRBV4-1, the J call TRBJ2-2; 7 bases are shared with TRBD1. Trimming removed 11 bases from V and 4 bases from J; junction bases left unmatched: 13. CDR1 and CDR2 from the germline V gene are MGHRA and YSYEKL. The CDR3 covers 15 residues. CDR3 nucleotides: TGCGCCGTTCTCAGACAGGGTCGTGGCACCGGGGAGCTGTTTTTT. This codes for CAVLRQGRGTGELFF.

This clone was seen many times. The V and J genes are TRBV2 and TRBJ2-3; TRBD1 or TRBD2 may be the D gene (7 bases each). Deletions cut 2 bases from V and 2 bases from J, with 23 bases between. This CDR3 has 19 residues. The germline CDR1 and CDR2 sequences are SNHLY and FYNNEI. CDR3 region: CASSESQGGSGGSTDTQYF. CDR3 DNA sequence: TGTGCCAGCAGTGAATCCCAGGGGGGTTCGGGAGGCTCCACAGATACGCAGTATTTT.

Note on this clone: A much larger clone differs by one base, so this may be a read error. This rearrangement joins TRBV7-6 to TRBJ2-3; D call uncertain. The germline CDR1 and CDR2 sequences are SGHVS and FNYEAQ. The V end was cut by 5 bases, the J end by 0 bases, with 15 bases between. The CDR3 covers 16 residues. DNA for the CDR3: TGTGCCAGCAGCCCGCCGCGAAGCCGTAGCACAGATACGCAGTATTTT. It yields the protein CASSPPRSRSTDTQYF.

This clone came up many times. The V gene is TRBV7-2, the J gene TRBJ1-2; D is uncertain. Trimming took 1 base from V and 1 from J, leaving 7 bases between them. CDR1 is SGHTA and CDR2 is FQGNSA in the germline V gene. The CDR3 covers 14 residues. CDR3 sequence (DNA): TGTGCCAGCAGCTTAGAGACAATTAACTATGGCTACACCTTC. This encodes CASSLETINYGYTF.